This T cell receptor beta chain appears in the sequencing data of a study of blood T cell repertoires in COVID-19. Repertoires were generated with immunoSEQ multiplex PCR, while TCRdb's copy carries only in-frame clones and drops some. The sample holds 170,000 or so clones; around 87% are singletons and the top ten take roughly 2.5%. The CDR3 sequence is 15 residues long. Trimming cost V 1 base and J 2 bases, with 12 bases left between them. Germline values: CDR1 MNHEY, CDR2 SMNVEV (reference sequence). V gene TRBV27 combines with J gene TRBJ2-7; D is perhaps TRBD1 (6 bases). The receptor was isolated from a man aged 35 to 55 with active or convalescent COVID-19. Sequencing was done on a sample of peripheral blood. The CDR3, as DNA: TGTGCCAGCAGTTTATTCGGGGACACCACCTACGAGCAGTACTTC. Protein sequence: CASSLFGDTTYEQYF.